The rows below give T cell receptor beta chains drawn from one sample of a study of Ad26.COV2.S vaccination and SARS-CoV-2 variants. Some clones are missing from TCRdb's copy, which holds only in-frame ones; the method was immunoSEQ multiplex PCR. The data hold approximately 480,000 clones, with around 90% observed a single time. This specimen consisted of peripheral blood, obtained in a trial of Ad26.COV2.S vaccine versus placebo. These receptors came from a person between 18 and 65 years old who received the Ad26.COV2.S COVID-19 vaccine or a placebo. Each CDR3 is given with its conserved first and last residue. Fields, in order: J gene, V gene, D gene, clone size, CDR3 protein, CDR3 DNA. A D gene is named only where the DNA matches it firmly. Size is stated for part of the rows, as once, few or many counts, or as a class when the clone is expanded.

TRBJ1-1 TRBV4-3 . . CASSQRTALNTEAFF TGCGCCAGCAGCCAGCGGACAGCCCTGAACACTGAAGCTTTCTTT
TRBJ2-7 TRBV30 . . CAWSGPANYYEQYF TGTGCCTGGAGTGGGCCGGCAAATTACTACGAGCAGTACTTC
TRBJ2-7 TRBV29-1 TRBD2 . CSVSPGLAEQYF TGCAGCGTCTCTCCGGGACTAGCGGAGCAGTACTTC
TRBJ2-1 TRBV5-1 TRBD2 . CASSLVAGGPPYNEQFF TGCGCCAGCAGCTTGGTAGCGGGAGGGCCCCCCTACAATGAGCAGTTCTTC
TRBJ2-7 TRBV14 TRBD2 once CASSQGSGSFYEQYF TGTGCCAGCAGCCAGGGTAGCGGGAGCTTCTACGAGCAGTACTTC
TRBJ1-2 TRBV9 . once CASSVGAQGGGYGYTF TGTGCCAGCAGCGTAGGGGCTCAGGGTGGAGGCTATGGCTACACCTTC
TRBJ2-7 TRBV30 . . CAWSVVRREQYF TGTGCCTGGAGTGTAGTGCGGCGCGAGCAGTACTTC
TRBJ2-3 TRBV5-1 . . CASSLALRDTTDTQYF TGCGCCAGCAGCTTGGCCCTGCGGGATACTACAGATACGCAGTATTTT
TRBJ1-2 TRBV7-2 TRBD1 . CASTPGQAIYGYTF TGTGCCAGCACCCCCGGACAGGCGATCTATGGCTACACCTTC
TRBJ2-3 TRBV15 TRBD2 once CATSRDLTSGSIAYTQYF TGTGCCACCAGCAGAGATTTGACTAGCGGGAGCATAGCTTATACGCAGTATTTT
TRBJ2-7 TRBV7-8 TRBD2 . CASSTRLAGSSYEQYF TGTGCCAGCAGCACCAGACTAGCGGGAAGCTCCTACGAGCAGTACTTC
TRBJ2-7 TRBV7-9 . . CASRKNGDYEQYF TGTGCCAGCAGGAAGAACGGGGATTACGAGCAGTACTTC
TRBJ2-3 TRBV6-5 TRBD1 . CASSYGGQGDTQYF TGTGCCAGCAGTTACGGAGGACAGGGAGATACGCAGTATTTT
TRBJ2-7 TRBV29-1 . once CSVRGGGLSYEQYF TGCAGCGTTCGTGGTGGCGGGCTTTCCTACGAGCAGTACTTC
TRBJ1-2 TRBV5-1 TRBD1 . CASMSNPTGASYGYTF TGCGCCAGCATGTCAAACCCGACAGGGGCGTCCTATGGCTACACCTTC
TRBJ2-7 TRBV11-2 TRBD2 . CASSLGTGTSGNFPYEQYF TGTGCCAGCAGCTTAGGGACCGGGACTAGCGGGAACTTCCCCTACGAGCAGTACTTC
TRBJ2-7 TRBV28 . . CASSNSRDTSSYEQYF TGTGCCAGCAGCAACTCCCGGGACACGAGCTCCTACGAGCAGTACTTC
TRBJ2-7 TRBV19 TRBD2 . CASRTIAGAEEQYF TGTGCCAGTAGGACAATAGCGGGAGCAGAAGAGCAGTACTTC
TRBJ2-1 TRBV29-1 . . CSYLYGVEQFF TGCAGCTATCTATATGGGGTTGAGCAGTTCTTC
TRBJ2-7 TRBV2 . . CASNMGFTYEQYF TGTGCCAGCAATATGGGTTTTACCTACGAGCAGTACTTC
TRBJ2-7 TRBV19 TRBD2 . CASGTSGLVDEQYF TGTGCCAGCGGGACTAGCGGTTTGGTCGACGAGCAGTACTTC
TRBJ1-2 TRBV28 . . CASIQRGAYGYTF TGTGCCAGCATCCAGAGGGGGGCCTATGGCTACACCTTC
TRBJ2-2 TRBV19 TRBD2 . CASSIPAWTLAGVTGELFF TGTGCCAGTAGTATCCCCGCTTGGACCCTAGCGGGAGTAACGGGGGAGCTGTTTTTT
TRBJ1-2 TRBV9 . . CASSVAERGYNYGYTF TGTGCCAGCAGCGTAGCTGAAAGGGGCTATAACTATGGCTACACCTTC
TRBJ2-2 TRBV19 . few CASSIPGTWTGELFF TGTGCCAGTAGTATCCCGGGGACGTGGACCGGGGAGCTGTTTTTT
TRBJ2-3 TRBV19 TRBD2 . CASSPQRGRTDTQYF TGTGCCAGTAGTCCCCAGCGGGGGCGCACAGATACGCAGTATTTT